These 17 T cell receptor beta chains came from one sample sequenced in a study of siplizumab effects on memory and regulatory T cells. Clones were read by immunoSEQ multiplex PCR, and TCRdb kept only the in-frame ones, dropping some. The sample has fewer than 100,000 clones; nearly 95% are singletons. The sequenced material came from non-Treg CD4+ T cells sorted from blood. These receptors all come from a human donor in good health.

The chain couples TRBV11-3 to TRBJ2-7; 8 bases are shared with TRBD2. The CDR3 has 13 residues. Germline CDR1 reads SGHNT; CDR2 reads YENEEA. J gave up 2 bases and V 5 bases, and 2 bases lay outside the gene matches. Here the CDR3 DNA reads TGTGCCAGCAGCACGGGACTAGCCTACGAGCAGTACTTC. It yields the protein CASSTGLAYEQYF.

The chain has TRBV4-3 and TRBJ2-1, with D perhaps matching TRBD2 (12 bases). This CDR3 is built from 21 residues. CDR1 and CDR2 from the germline V gene are LGHNA and YSLEER. Between the trimmed V and J ends, which lost 4 bases and 6 bases, there was a span of 34 bases. CDR3 residues: CASSLWTGGRLAGGGLNEQFF. The CDR3 nucleotides read TGCGCCAGCAGCCTTTGGACAGGGGGCAGGCTAGCGGGAGGGGGCCTCAATGAGCAGTTCTTC.

The chain uses TRBV28 and TRBJ1-2, with D unclear. Trimming removed 3 bases at V and 7 bases at J, with 6 bases between. CDR1 and CDR2 from the germline V gene are MDHEN and SYDVKM. CDR3 length: 11 amino acids. The CDR3 protein is CASSFHGGYTF. Written as DNA, the CDR3 is TGTGCCAGCAGTTTCCACGGTGGCTACACCTTC.

This chain joins TRBV10-1 and TRBJ2-7; 8 bases match TRBD2. Looked up from germline, CDR1 is WNHNN and CDR2 is SYGVQD (reference sequence). Trimming took 10 bases from V and 0 from J; bases not matched to a gene: 5. This CDR3 spans 13 amino acids. The CDR3 loop reads CATTGGLSYEQYF. The CDR3, as DNA: TGCGCCACCACGGGGGGGCTCTCCTACGAGCAGTACTTC.

This clone was recorded once. The V gene is TRBV18, the J gene TRBJ2-7; 9 bases are shared with TRBD1. V was clipped by 1 base and J by 2 bases; unmatched bases: 6. Germline CDR1 and CDR2: KGHSH and LQKENI. The CDR3 is 16 residues long. CDR3 residues: CASSPQGQGGPYEQYF. Written as DNA, the CDR3 is TGTGCCAGCTCACCACAGGGACAGGGAGGACCCTACGAGCAGTACTTC.

The V gene is TRBV7-9, the J gene TRBJ2-1; TRBD2 is a possible D gene (6 bases). Germline values: CDR1 SEHNR, CDR2 FQNEAQ (reference sequence). This CDR3 has 16 amino acids. V lost 5 bases and J lost 7, with 21 bases in between. The CDR3 protein is CASSPFGTLDRNEQFF. For the CDR3, the DNA is TGTGCCAGCAGCCCTTTCGGGACTCTCGACCGGAATGAGCAGTTCTTC. Together with reference TRBV7-9 and TRBJ2-1, the CDR3 gives the full variable domain: DTGVSQNPRHKITKRGQNVTFRCDPISEHNRLYWYRQTLGQGPEFLTYFQNEAQLEKSRLLSDRFSAERPKGSFSTLEIQRTEQGDSAMYLCASSPFGTLDRNEQFFGPGTRLTVL.

The DNA of the CDR3 is TGTGCCAGTAGTATCGGTGGCGCAGGGGGCCCCTATGGCTACACCTTC. It encodes CASSIGGAGGPYGYTF. This chain connects TRBV19 to TRBJ1-2; 8 bases are a match to TRBD1. This CDR3 is 16 amino acids long. Unmatched junction bases numbered 10, after V lost 3 bases and J lost 4 bases. CDR1 is LNHDA and CDR2 is SQIVND in the germline V gene (reference sequence).

The CDR3 region has the DNA TGTGCCTGGAGTGTCTTTTCCGGGACACCCTTGTACTTC. This codes for CAWSVFSGTPLYF. The gene calls are TRBV30 and TRBJ2-7; D possibly corresponds to TRBD1 (6 bases). The germline CDR1 and CDR2 sequences are GTSNPN and SVGIG (reference sequence). The ends were cut back, 0 bases at V and 12 bases at J, with 18 bases in the middle. This CDR3 is 13 amino acids long. The variable domain in full, completed from reference TRBV30 and TRBJ2-7, reads SQTIHQWPATLVQPVGSPLSLECTVEGTSNPNLYWYRQAAGRGLQLLFYSVGIGQISSEVPQNLSASRPQDRQFILSSKKLLLSDSGFYLCAWSVFSGTPLYFGPGTRLTVT.

The V and J genes are TRBV5-4 and TRBJ1-4, with 11 bases lining up with TRBD1. The CDR3 has 15 residues. Germline CDR1 and CDR2: SGHNT and YYREEE (reference sequence). The ends lost 4 bases at V and 8 bases at J; junction bases unmatched: 7. For the CDR3, the DNA is TGTGCCAGCAGCACCGGACAGGGGGCAGGGGAAAAACTGTTTTTT. Translation gives CASSTGQGAGEKLFF.

V is TRBV5-1 and J is TRBJ2-3; D may be TRBD1 (6 bases). Trimming took off 0 bases at V and 3 bases at J, with 11 bases between the two ends. Looked up from germline, CDR1 is SGHRS and CDR2 is YFSETQ. The CDR3 contains 15 residues. This CDR3 is CASSLAGRGTDTQYF. The CDR3 DNA sequence: TGCGCCAGCAGCTTGGCCGGCAGGGGAACAGATACGCAGTATTTT.

J is TRBJ1-2 and V is TRBV5-4, with TRBD1 as a possible D gene (5 bases). Trimming cost V 4 bases and J 3 bases, with 13 bases left between them. CDR1 and CDR2 (germline): SGHNT, YYREEE (reference sequence). The CDR3 is made up of 14 amino acids. Written as DNA, the CDR3 is TGTGCCAGCAGCCAGTTGGGGCAGGACTATGGCTACACCTTC. It codes for CASSQLGQDYGYTF.

V gene TRBV2 combines with J gene TRBJ1-1, with D tentatively TRBD1 (6 bases). This CDR3 region has 15 residues. Germline V gives CDR1 SNHLY, CDR2 FYNNEI. Trimming stripped 1 base from V and 2 bases from J, with 11 bases between. The CDR3 here is CASSEEAGANTEAFF. The DNA for the CDR3 is TGTGCCAGCAGTGAAGAAGCGGGGGCCAACACTGAAGCTTTCTTT. The entire variable domain, with the rest obtained from reference TRBV2 and TRBJ1-1, is as follows: EPEVTQTPSHQVTQMGQEVILRCVPISNHLYFYWYRQILGQKVEFLVSFYNNEISEKSEIFDDQFSVERPDGSNFTLKIRSTKLEDSAMYFCASSEEAGANTEAFFGQGTRLTVV.

J is TRBJ2-3 and V is TRBV4-1, with TRBD2 matching over 8 bases. The V segment lost 0 bases and the J segment 5 bases; nucleotides outside the gene matches: 10. Looked up from germline, CDR1 is MGHRA and CDR2 is YSYEKL. This CDR3 contains 17 residues. This chain's CDR3 is CASSQDRVAGPKDTQYF. The CDR3 region has the DNA TGCGCCAGCAGCCAAGATAGGGTAGCGGGGCCTAAAGATACGCAGTATTTT.

The chain has TRBV18 and TRBJ2-7; 11 bases line up with TRBD1. The CDR3 consists of 15 residues. Germline CDR1 reads KGHSH; CDR2 reads LQKENI. V lost 2 bases and J lost 3; bases outside the gene matches: 3. CDR3 in DNA: TGTGCCAGCTCACCAAGGACAGGGGGCGTCTACGAGCAGTACTTC. Residues: CASSPRTGGVYEQYF. The complete variable domain, with remaining parts taken from reference TRBV18 and TRBJ2-7, reads NAGVMQNPRHLVRRRGQEARLRCSPMKGHSHVYWYRQLPEEGLKFMVYLQKENIIDESGMPKERFSAEFPKEGPSILRIQQVVRGDSAAYFCASSPRTGGVYEQYFGPGTRLTVT.

The chain combines TRBV5-4 with TRBJ2-3; TRBD2 might be the D (5 bases). V lost 1 base to trimming and J lost 2 bases, with 14 bases between them. The V gene's germline CDR1 is SGHNT and CDR2 YYREEE (reference sequence). This CDR3 has 16 residues. CDR3 in DNA: TGTGCCAGCAGCTTGCCAGCGGAACACAACACAGATACGCAGTATTTT. This sequence encodes CASSLPAEHNTDTQYF.

The rearrangement links TRBV27 to TRBJ1-5, with 7 bases aligning to TRBD1. The CDR3 covers 13 residues. The germline gives CDR1 MNHEY, CDR2 SMNVEV (reference sequence). The trim removed 6 bases at V and 7 bases at J, leaving 6 bases unmatched. The CDR3 nucleotides are TGTGCCAGCAGAGACAGGGTTTGGCAGCCCCAGCATTTT. Translated, it gives CASRDRVWQPQHF.

The V call is TRBV11-2, the J call TRBJ1-1; TRBD1 agrees at 7 bases. V lost 5 bases, J lost 0 bases, and 6 bases stayed unmatched. The CDR3 is made up of 15 amino acids. The V gene's germline CDR1 is SGHAT and CDR2 FQNNGV. In DNA, the CDR3 is TGTGCCAGCAGCAGGACAGGAACCATGAACACTGAAGCTTTCTTT. Protein: CASSRTGTMNTEAFF.